This T cell receptor (beta chain) originates from a study of T cell repertoires in ileal Crohn's disease. Study-wide context: Surgery for a complication: stricturing in 61%, penetrating in approximately 39%.

Note on this clone: Antigen specificity is unknown.

The CDR3 covers 15 residues. CDR1 is SGHRS and CDR2 is YFSETQ in the germline V gene. Trimming took off 0 bases at V and 6 bases at J, with 15 bases between the two ends. Findings of the study overall: All patients with clonality above 26.8% had endoscopic recurrence.

TCRdb keeps only in-frame clones here, not all; method: immunoSEQ multiplex PCR. The sample lists about 14,000 clones, about 78% occurring once. This sequence originates from an adult with Crohn's disease. V gene TRBV5-1 combines with J gene TRBJ1-2; the D gene is possibly TRBD1 (6 bases). Sequences were obtained from ileal tissue. CDR3 nucleotides: TGCGCCAGCAGCTTGGGACTAGCAGGGGCCGATGGCTACACCTTC. This translates into CASSLGLAGADGYTF.